This T cell receptor beta chain was captured by sequencing in a study of T cells in Graves' hyperthyroidism and ophthalmopathy. Amplification of TCR beta CDR3 regions used RNA as the template. The primer set for the first-round RT-PCR of the TCR CDR3 was HTBI. TCRdb passed the multiplex PCR reads through MiXCR, listing each CDR3 protein once. The data hold 460,000 or so distinct CDR3 sequences, with roughly 14% observed a single time. This CDR3 has 16 amino acids. V was pared by 3 bases and J by 2 bases, with 9 bases of the junction left unmatched. Germline CDR1 is MNHEY and CDR2 is SMNVEV (reference sequence).

The rearrangement uses TRBV27 and TRBJ2-5, with 7 bases fitting TRBD2. Source material: blood. This clonotype was sampled from a woman aged 18-29 years with Graves' hyperthyroidism. The CDR3 here is CASSLLSSGDQETQYF. CDR3 sequence (DNA): TGTGCCAGCAGTTTGCTTTCTAGCGGAGATCAAGAGACCCAGTACTTC.